The 18 T cell receptor beta chains below come from one sample, sequenced in a study of blood T cell repertoires in COVID-19 (dated by TCRdb to about 2020). The library was generated by the immunoSEQ multiplex PCR assay. The clones in this table, taken by TCRdb from immuneACCESS, are in-frame only. Not every clone is retained; where verified, under half of the shortfall comes from an unresolved V gene, and the cause of the rest is unknown. The table for this sample lists 10,000 to 15,000 clones; roughly 70% of them were counted only once. The ten largest clonotypes hold more than 5% of the sample. The specimen was peripheral blood. These receptors were taken from a man aged 60 to 69 with COVID-19, enrolled during active disease.

Concerning this clone: Within the sample, other DNA sequences also encode this same CDR3. The CDR3 region is CASSGTSAQETQYF. Written as DNA, the CDR3 is TGTGCCAGCTCAGGGACTAGCGCGCAAGAGACCCAGTACTTC. The V call is TRBV18, the J call TRBJ2-5, with 10 bases that match TRBD2. CDR1 and CDR2 (germline): KGHSH, LQKENI. This CDR3 contains 14 residues. V gave up 5 bases and J gave up 2 bases; unmatched junction bases: 2.

The chain links TRBV29-1 to TRBJ2-1; 7 bases fit TRBD2. In germline, CDR1 is SQVTM, CDR2 ANQGSEA. The CDR3 length is 18 residues. V was pared by 3 bases and J by 2 bases, with 16 bases of the junction left unmatched. The CDR3 DNA is TGCAGCGTTGAGAACCCCCTTGAAGGTACTAGCGCCTACAATGAGCAGTTCTTC. This encodes CSVENPLEGTSAYNEQFF.

This clone was seen more than once but under ten times. The chain links TRBV30 to TRBJ1-2; no reliable D call. There are 14 residues in the CDR3. V lost 0 bases, J lost 4 bases, and 12 bases lay in between. The germline V gene encodes CDR1 GTSNPN and CDR2 SVGIG (reference sequence). The CDR3 region is CAWSVLEVFYGYTF. The CDR3 region has the DNA TGTGCCTGGAGTGTACTAGAGGTCTTCTATGGCTACACCTTC. The complete variable domain, with remaining parts taken from reference TRBV30 and TRBJ1-2, reads SQTIHQWPATLVQPVGSPLSLECTVEGTSNPNLYWYRQAAGRGLQLLFYSVGIGQISSEVPQNLSASRPQDRQFILSSKKLLLSDSGFYLCAWSVLEVFYGYTFGSGTRLTVV.

This chain connects TRBV2 to TRBJ2-7, with 9 bases matching TRBD1. Germline CDR1 reads SNHLY; CDR2 reads FYNNEI. Losses at the gene ends were 3 bases for V and 11 bases for J; bases not matched to a gene: 11. The CDR3 runs 14 residues. The chain's CDR3 is CASSERDRDFVEYV. For the CDR3, the DNA is TGTGCCAGCAGTGAGCGGGACAGGGACTTTGTAGAGTACGTC.

This clone ranks as medium-sized (0.01 to 0.1%). The V call is TRBV2, the J call TRBJ2-2; 7 bases line up with TRBD2. Germline values: CDR1 SNHLY, CDR2 FYNNEI. This CDR3 spans 13 amino acids. V was clipped by 6 bases and J by 7 bases; unmatched bases: 5. Written as DNA, the CDR3 is TGTGCCAGCAGGACTAGCTTGGTCGGGGAGCTGTTTTTT. Protein product: CASRTSLVGELFF.

The chain joins TRBV2 to TRBJ2-2; no clear D. Trimming cost V 7 bases and J 0 bases, with 12 bases left between them. Per germline, CDR1 SNHLY and CDR2 FYNNEI. There are 15 residues in the CDR3. Written as DNA, the CDR3 is TGTGCCAGCAAGAGGCAGAACGCGAACACCGGGGAGCTGTTTTTT. The encoded protein is CASKRQNANTGELFF.

The chain is built from TRBV28 and TRBJ2-3; D remains ambiguous. The CDR3 runs to 12 residues. CDR1 is MDHEN, CDR2 SYDVKM, per germline. V gave up 7 bases and J gave up 2 bases, with 7 bases separating them. The CDR3 spells CASTPSTDTQYF. The CDR3, as DNA: TGTGCCAGCACCCCCTCCACAGATACGCAGTATTTT.

The CDR3 spells CASSYGGRGNEQYF. CDR3 bases: TGTGCCAGCAGTTACGGAGGGAGGGGGAACGAGCAGTACTTC. The chain is built from TRBV6-5 and TRBJ2-7, with a possible D match to TRBD2 (7 bases). There are 14 residues in the CDR3. Germline V gene sequence: CDR1 MNHEY, CDR2 SVGAGI. Trimming shortened V by 2 bases and J by 5 bases, and 13 bases separated the two germline ends.

V and J are TRBV7-9 and TRBJ2-7, with D possibly being TRBD2 (6 bases). CDR1 is SEHNR, CDR2 FQNEAQ, per germline (reference sequence). The CDR3 sequence is 14 residues long. V lost 4 bases and J lost 3, with 13 bases in between. CDR3 residues: CASSSQTRDYEQYF. The CDR3 DNA is TGTGCCAGCAGCTCCCAGACTAGAGACTACGAGCAGTACTTC.

The chain links TRBV5-6 to TRBJ1-4; 8 nucleotides match TRBD1. From germline, CDR1 is SGHDT and CDR2 YYEEEE. This CDR3 has 15 residues. The V gene end was trimmed by 2 bases and the J gene end by 4 bases; junction bases not matched to a gene: 4. CDR3 nucleotide sequence: TGTGCCAGCAGCTTTTGGACAGGGATTAATGAAAAACTGTTTTTT. This translates into CASSFWTGINEKLFF.

This chain links TRBV5-4 with TRBJ1-6; 11 positions match TRBD1. The V segment lost 4 bases and the J segment 14 bases; nucleotides outside the gene matches: 11. The CDR3 is 15 amino acids. Germline V CDR1 and CDR2: SGHNT, YYREEE (reference sequence). The CDR3 sequence is CASSPGQGATGTLHF. DNA for the CDR3: TGTGCCAGCAGCCCCGGACAGGGGGCAACGGGCACCCTCCACTTT.

This clone was counted only a few times. The V and J genes are TRBV21-1 and TRBJ2-1; the table calls TRBD2, which could not be checked here. TRBV21-1 is tagged as a pseudogene. This CDR3 region has 12 residues. CDR3 residues: CASTGEDNEQFF. DNA of the CDR3: TGTGCCAGCACGGGAGAGGACAATGAGCAGTTCTTC.

The rearrangement joins TRBV13 to TRBJ2-7; 7 bases are shared with TRBD2. Trimming removed 2 bases from V and 0 bases from J; junction bases left unmatched: 1. Germline lookup yields CDR1 PRHDT and CDR2 FYEKMQ (reference sequence). The CDR3 totals 14 residues. The CDR3 DNA is TGTGCCAGCAGCTTACCGGGGGGCTCCTACGAGCAGTACTTC. Translating gives CASSLPGGSYEQYF. Complete variable domain (other parts from reference TRBV13 and TRBJ2-7): AAGVIQSPRHLIKEKRETATLKCYPIPRHDTVYWYQQGPGQDPQFLISFYEKMQSDKGSIPDRFSAQQFSDYHSELNMSSLELGDSALYFCASSLPGGSYEQYFGPGTRLTVT.

The rearrangement uses TRBV6-6 and TRBJ1-5; D gene unclear. CDR3 length: 14 residues. V lost 6 bases and J 6 bases, leaving 15 bases between the germline ends. Germline V gene data show CDR1 as MNHNY and CDR2 as SVGAGI (reference sequence). This CDR3 reads CASSPTLAGQPQHF. The DNA for the CDR3 is TGTGCCAGCAGCCCAACACTGGCGGGTCAGCCCCAGCATTTT.

This rearrangement joins TRBV28 to TRBJ2-1; 9 nucleotides match TRBD1. V was pared by 4 bases and J by 8 bases, with 12 bases of the junction left unmatched. Germline loops: CDR1 MDHEN, CDR2 SYDVKM. CDR3 size: 16 residues. The CDR3, as DNA: TGTGCCAGCAGTTCCAGGCCCGGGACAGGGTTCGATGAGCAGTTCTTC. Its protein is CASSSRPGTGFDEQFF.

This rearrangement joins TRBV7-2 to TRBJ2-5; D is unresolved. Germline assignment: CDR1 SGHTA and CDR2 FQGNSA. Trimming pared 5 bases from V and 4 bases from J, leaving 5 bases between. This CDR3 has 11 amino acids. The CDR3 region has the DNA TGTGCCAGCAGCCCAGGAGAGACCCAGTACTTC. It is translated as CASSPGETQYF.

This clone was seen once. V gene TRBV25-1 combines with J gene TRBJ2-3; D is ambiguous. Per germline, CDR1 MGHDK and CDR2 SYGVNS. The V and J ends lost 0 bases and 6 bases respectively, with 7 bases between them. The CDR3 is 13 amino acids. The CDR3: CASSEYNGDTQYF. CDR3 nucleotide sequence: TGTGCCAGCAGTGAATATAACGGGGATACGCAGTATTTT. Using reference TRBV25-1 and TRBJ2-3 for the parts outside the CDR3, the full variable domain is EADIYQTPRYLVIGTGKKITLECSQTMGHDKMYWYQQDPGMELHLIHYSYGVNSTEKGDLSSESTVSRIRTEHFPLTLESARPSHTSQYLCASSEYNGDTQYFGPGTRLTVL.

The chain links TRBV5-4 to TRBJ1-2; D is possibly TRBD1 (5 bases). The CDR3 has 16 residues. V was clipped by 1 base and J by 4 bases, with 17 bases between them. Germline assignment: CDR1 SGHNT and CDR2 YYREEE (reference sequence). The CDR3 coding sequence is TGTGCCAGCAGCTTGTGGGTAGGGGCGCTAGGCTATGGCTACACCTTC. It specifies CASSLWVGALGYGYTF.